The 7 T cell receptor beta chains below come from one sample, sequenced in a study of control samples from healthy donors and cancer patients. This table comes from immunoSEQ multiplex PCR, and its TCRdb copy is limited to in-frame clones, with some not included. The table shows about 140,000 clones, with more than 85% occurring only once. The material sequenced was blood. The receptors originated from a woman aged 25-40 years in good health.

The chain links TRBV19 to TRBJ2-1; 10 bases map to TRBD2. The germline V gene encodes CDR1 LNHDA and CDR2 SQIVND (reference sequence). The junction had 3 bases not matched to a gene; V was cut back by 4 bases and J by 12 bases. The CDR3 is 12 residues long. CDR3 coding DNA: TGTGCCAGTAGTACGCTAGCGGGAGCGCAGTTCTTC. The encoded protein is CASSTLAGAQFF.

The gene calls are TRBV3-1 (or the pseudogene TRBV3-2) and TRBJ1-4; a possible D gene is TRBD1 (5 bases). This CDR3 has 15 residues. V shed 4 bases and J shed 6 bases, with 15 bases lying between them. The germline gives CDR1 LGHDT, CDR2 YNNKEL (reference sequence). CDR3 region: CASSPRGRGDEKLFF. The CDR3 nucleotides are TGTGCCAGCAGCCCGAGGGGCCGGGGGGATGAAAAACTGTTTTTT.

This chain connects TRBV20-1 to TRBJ2-1; no reliable D call. The V and J ends lost 0 bases and 7 bases respectively, with 4 bases between them. There are 11 residues in the CDR3. Per germline, CDR1 DFQATT and CDR2 SNEGSKA (reference sequence). The CDR3, as DNA: TGCAGTGCTAGAGAGGGGAATGAGCAGTTCTTC. Protein sequence: CSAREGNEQFF.

The J gene is TRBJ2-1, the V gene TRBV18; D call uncertain. The germline V gene has CDR1 KGHSH and CDR2 LQKENI. This CDR3 is 11 amino acids long. Deletions cut 4 bases from V and 5 bases from J, with 3 bases between. The CDR3 nucleotides are TGTGCCAGCTCACTTAACAATGAGCAGTTCTTC. As protein: CASSLNNEQFF.

The V and J genes are TRBV12-3 or TRBV12-4 and TRBJ2-1; D possibly corresponds to TRBD2 (5 bases). This CDR3 spans 12 amino acids. Trimming removed 6 bases at V and 7 bases at J, with 10 bases between. For the CDR3, the DNA is TGTGCCAGCAGCAAACTAGGAAATGAGCAGTTCTTC. It translates to CASSKLGNEQFF.

This clone is a singleton in its sample. The V gene is TRBV7-2, the J gene TRBJ2-3, with no clear D. The germline V gene has CDR1 SGHTA and CDR2 FQGNSA. This CDR3 spans 13 amino acids. V was pared by 3 bases and J by 1 base, with 5 bases between. DNA of the CDR3: TGTGCCAGCAGCTTCGTTGGCACAGATACGCAGTATTTT. Residues: CASSFVGTDTQYF.

This chain links TRBV12-3 or TRBV12-4 with TRBJ1-1; weak D call: TRBD1 (5 bases). This CDR3 is 13 amino acids long. V dropped 7 bases and J dropped 5 bases, with 14 bases sitting between them. The CDR3 nucleotides are TGTGCCAGCATAAGGGTAAGGGGTACTGAAGCTTTCTTT. Residues: CASIRVRGTEAFF.